This T cell receptor (beta chain) was identified in a study of cytomegalovirus exposure and HLA in healthy donors. PCR was performed using 60 Vbeta and 13 Jbeta primers. Method: immunoSEQ multiplex PCR; TCRdb's copy keeps in-frame clones and lacks some. The sample holds some 130,000 clones, around 77% seen once. V dropped 0 bases and J dropped 6; count of bases not matched to a gene: 11. The CDR3 extends over 16 amino acids. CDR1 is MNHEY, CDR2 SVGAGI, per germline. As regards this clone: The antigen is unknown.

Study-wide results and caveats: Apart from CMV serostatus, no immune exposure information was available. In a later analysis, productive TCRs from donors in an Asian-associated ancestry cluster reportedly carried fewer N-insertions than the cohort mean. The authors later found HLA-associated TCR beta chains more clonally expanded than equally common others.

The sequenced material came from PBMCs. The TCR was taken from a man aged 25-45 years in good health and CMV-seronegative. The rearrangement joins TRBV6-5 to TRBJ2-7, with TRBD1 matching over 7 bases. The CDR3 DNA reads TGTGCCAGCAGTTACTCGAGTAAATCGTCAGGGGGCGAGCAGTACTTC. Translation gives CASSYSSKSSGGEQYF.